These 14 T cell receptor beta chains share one sample of origin, sequenced in a study of beta chain features in type 1 diabetes. The investigators reverse transcribed all of the isolated RNA, so they sequenced expressed TCRB transcripts. Some clones are missing from TCRdb's copy, which holds only in-frame ones; the method was immunoSEQ multiplex PCR. Of 120,000 to 150,000 clones listed, less than 9% were seen once; the top ten hold 1.4%. Sample: central memory CD4+ T cells from blood. The receptors originated from a woman in her 30s in good health.

This rearrangement joins TRBV5-1 to TRBJ2-7, with 10 bases aligning to TRBD2. Germline lookup yields CDR1 SGHRS and CDR2 YFSETQ. The CDR3 has 15 residues. The ends lost 1 base at V and 2 bases at J; junction bases unmatched: 3. The CDR3 spells CASSLIAGGAYEQYF. The CDR3 bases are TGCGCCAGCAGCTTGATAGCGGGAGGTGCCTACGAGCAGTACTTC. The whole variable domain, remainder taken from reference TRBV5-1 and TRBJ2-7, is KAGVTQTPRYLIKTRGQQVTLSCSPISGHRSVSWYQQTPGQGLQFLFEYFSETQRNKGNFPGRFSGRQFSNSRSEMNVSTLELGDSALYLCASSLIAGGAYEQYFGPGTRLTVT.

This clone was detected a few times. V usage is TRBV4-3 and J usage is TRBJ1-2; D may be TRBD1 (5 bases). V dropped 2 bases and J dropped 3 bases, with 13 bases sitting between them. The CDR3 sequence is 15 residues long. Germline loops: CDR1 LGHNA, CDR2 YSLEER. CDR3 DNA sequence: TGCGCCAGCAGCCAATACACAGGAGAGGACTATGGCTACACCTTC. This gives the protein CASSQYTGEDYGYTF.

The chain links TRBV10-3 to TRBJ2-7; 7 nucleotides agree with TRBD2. V was clipped by 3 bases and J by 4 bases; unmatched bases: 12. In germline, CDR1 is ENHRY, CDR2 SYGVKD. The CDR3 sequence is 16 residues long. CDR3 nucleotides: TGTGCCATCAGTGACGATTACGGGAGGACTGGGTACGAGCAGTACTTC. This gives the protein CAISDDYGRTGYEQYF.

Only a few counts were recorded for this clone. This chain links TRBV7-2 with TRBJ1-4; 10 bases agree with TRBD1. The ends lost 5 bases at V and 5 bases at J; junction bases unmatched: 5. CDR3 size: 15 residues. Looked up from germline, CDR1 is SGHTA and CDR2 is FQGNSA. The chain's CDR3 is CASSPSGQGNEKLFF. The CDR3 coding sequence is TGTGCCAGCAGCCCCTCGGGACAGGGGAATGAAAAACTGTTTTTT. Filled out from reference TRBV7-2 and TRBJ1-4, the complete variable domain reads GAGVSQSPSNKVTEKGKDVELRCDPISGHTALYWYRQSLGQGLEFLIYFQGNSAPDKSGLPSDRFSAERTGGSVSTLTIQRTQQEDSAVYLCASSPSGQGNEKLFFGSGTQLSVL.

This clone was recorded at least ten times. This chain uses TRBV4-3 with TRBJ2-7; 7 nucleotides match TRBD2. The V gene's germline CDR1 is LGHNA and CDR2 YSLEER. This CDR3 has 14 residues. The V segment lost 2 bases and the J segment 2 bases; nucleotides outside the gene matches: 3. The CDR3: CASSQTGGTYEQYF. The CDR3 nucleotides read TGCGCCAGCAGCCAAACGGGAGGAACCTACGAGCAGTACTTC.

This clone showed up just a few times. The chain combines TRBV6-4 with TRBJ2-1; 10 positions agree with TRBD2. V was pared by 8 bases and J by 6 bases, with 7 bases of the junction left unmatched. Germline assignment: CDR1 MRHNA and CDR2 SNTAGT. CDR3 length: 14 residues. The DNA for the CDR3 is TGTGCCAGCTCCAGCGGGAGGGATCTCAATGAGCAGTTCTTC. Translating gives CASSSGRDLNEQFF.

This clone was seen many times. The chain carries TRBV7-2 and TRBJ1-3; D may be TRBD1 (5 bases). The germline gives CDR1 SGHTA, CDR2 FQGNSA. The V end was cut by 4 bases, the J end by 3 bases, with 7 bases between. The CDR3 loop spans 13 amino acids. Here the CDR3 reads CASSSQGGNTIYF. DNA of the CDR3: TGTGCCAGCAGCTCCCAGGGTGGAAACACCATATATTTT. The variable domain in full, with the rest retrieved from reference TRBV7-2 and TRBJ1-3, is GAGVSQSPSNKVTEKGKDVELRCDPISGHTALYWYRQSLGQGLEFLIYFQGNSAPDKSGLPSDRFSAERTGGSVSTLTIQRTQQEDSAVYLCASSSQGGNTIYFGEGSWLTVV.

In this sample, this clone turned up many times. This sequence joins TRBV11-2 and TRBJ2-3; D not resolved. V lost 1 base to trimming and J lost 2 bases, with 7 bases between them. The CDR3 is 14 residues long. Germline values: CDR1 SGHAT, CDR2 FQNNGV. CDR3 in amino acids: CASSLARSTDTQYF. The CDR3 DNA is TGTGCCAGCAGCTTAGCCAGGTCCACAGATACGCAGTATTTT.

This clone was observed a few times. The chain uses TRBV28 and TRBJ1-3, with D perhaps matching TRBD1 (5 bases). Germline CDR1 and CDR2: MDHEN and SYDVKM. V gave up 6 bases and J gave up 0 bases, with 12 bases separating them. The CDR3 length is 15 residues. The CDR3 sequence: CASSLDSISGNTIYF. The CDR3 nucleotides are TGTGCCAGCAGCCTCGACAGCATCTCTGGAAACACCATATATTTT.

The gene calls are TRBV5-1 and TRBJ2-2; 9 positions match TRBD2. V shed 5 bases and J 6 bases; nucleotides not matched to a gene: 5. Looked up from germline, CDR1 is SGHRS and CDR2 is YFSETQ. This CDR3 is built from 14 residues. The DNA of the CDR3 is TGCGCCAGCAGGGAGGGACTAGCTGCCGGGGAGCTGTTTTTT. Protein: CASREGLAAGELFF.

This clone was seen at least ten times. The J gene is TRBJ2-5, the V gene TRBV7-2; perhaps TRBD2 as D (7 bases). The CDR3 has 13 residues. V was clipped by 6 bases and J by 1 base, with 9 bases between them. The germline V gene encodes CDR1 SGHTA and CDR2 FQGNSA. The CDR3 DNA follows: TGTGCCAGCAGGGGGGGGCTCCAAGAGACCCAGTACTTC. Translating it yields CASRGGLQETQYF.

This clone was recorded a few times. The chain combines TRBV30 with TRBJ2-7, with 7 positions matching TRBD1. Germline V CDR1 and CDR2: GTSNPN, SVGIG (reference sequence). This CDR3 has 16 residues. The junction had 12 bases not matched to a gene; V was cut back by 1 base and J by 3 bases. The CDR3 protein is CAWSETGTFRRYEQYF. The CDR3 nucleotides are TGTGCCTGGAGTGAGACAGGGACATTTCGGCGCTACGAGCAGTACTTC. Together with reference TRBV30 and TRBJ2-7, the CDR3 gives the full variable domain: SQTIHQWPATLVQPVGSPLSLECTVEGTSNPNLYWYRQAAGRGLQLLFYSVGIGQISSEVPQNLSASRPQDRQFILSSKKLLLSDSGFYLCAWSETGTFRRYEQYFGPGTRLTVT.

The sample holds a few counts of this clone. V gene TRBV19 combines with J gene TRBJ1-5, with TRBD1 as a possible D gene (5 bases). Germline CDR1 LNHDA, CDR2 SQIVND (reference sequence). This CDR3 contains 17 residues. Trimming cost V 3 bases and J 1 base, with 16 bases left between them. The CDR3 sequence is CASSIQGTILSNQPQHF. The CDR3 DNA sequence: TGTGCCAGTAGTATCCAGGGAACTATATTGAGCAATCAGCCCCAGCATTTT.

The V gene is TRBV11-2, the J gene TRBJ1-2; 8 bases line up with TRBD1. From germline, CDR1 is SGHAT and CDR2 FQNNGV. The J segment lost 7 bases and the V segment lost 5 bases, leaving 9 bases of the junction unmatched. The CDR3 contains 14 residues. The CDR3 reads CASSATTGVAGYTF. The DNA for the CDR3 is TGTGCCAGCAGCGCCACGACAGGGGTTGCTGGCTACACCTTC.